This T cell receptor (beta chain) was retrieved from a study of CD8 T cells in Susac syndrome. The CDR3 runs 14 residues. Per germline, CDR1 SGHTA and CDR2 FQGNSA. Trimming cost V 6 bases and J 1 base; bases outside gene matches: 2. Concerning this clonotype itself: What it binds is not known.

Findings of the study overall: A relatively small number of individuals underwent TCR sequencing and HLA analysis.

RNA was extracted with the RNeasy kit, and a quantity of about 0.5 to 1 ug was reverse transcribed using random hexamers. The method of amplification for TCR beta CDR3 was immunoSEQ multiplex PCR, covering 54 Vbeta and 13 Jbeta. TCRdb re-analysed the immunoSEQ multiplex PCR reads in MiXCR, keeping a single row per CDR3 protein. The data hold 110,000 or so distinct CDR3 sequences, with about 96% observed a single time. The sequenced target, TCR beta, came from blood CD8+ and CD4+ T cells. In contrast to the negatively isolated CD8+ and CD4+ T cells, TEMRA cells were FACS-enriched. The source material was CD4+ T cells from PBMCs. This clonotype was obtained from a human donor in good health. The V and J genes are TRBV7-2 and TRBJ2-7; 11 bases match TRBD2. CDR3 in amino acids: CASRTSGVSYEQYF. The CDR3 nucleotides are TGTGCCAGCAGGACTAGCGGGGTGTCCTACGAGCAGTACTTC. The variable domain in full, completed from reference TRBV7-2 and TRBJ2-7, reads GAGVSQSPSNKVTEKGKDVELRCDPISGHTALYWYRQSLGQGLEFLIYFQGNSAPDKSGLPSDRFSAERTGGSVSTLTIQRTQQEDSAVYLCASRTSGVSYEQYFGPGTRLTVT.